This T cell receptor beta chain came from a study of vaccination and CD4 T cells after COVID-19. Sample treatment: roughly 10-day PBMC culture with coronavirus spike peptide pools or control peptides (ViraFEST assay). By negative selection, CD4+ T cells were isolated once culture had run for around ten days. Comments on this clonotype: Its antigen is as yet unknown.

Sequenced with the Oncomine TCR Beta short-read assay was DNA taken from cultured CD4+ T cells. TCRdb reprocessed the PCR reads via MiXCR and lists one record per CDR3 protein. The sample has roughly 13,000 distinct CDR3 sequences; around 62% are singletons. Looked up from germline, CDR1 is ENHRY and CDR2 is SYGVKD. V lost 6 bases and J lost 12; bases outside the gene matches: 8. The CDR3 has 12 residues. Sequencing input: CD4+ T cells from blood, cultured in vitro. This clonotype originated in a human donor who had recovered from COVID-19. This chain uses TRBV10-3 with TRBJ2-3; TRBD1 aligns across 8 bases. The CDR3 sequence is CAISKTGAIQYF. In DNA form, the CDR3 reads TGTGCCATCAGCAAGACAGGGGCGATTCAGTATTTT.